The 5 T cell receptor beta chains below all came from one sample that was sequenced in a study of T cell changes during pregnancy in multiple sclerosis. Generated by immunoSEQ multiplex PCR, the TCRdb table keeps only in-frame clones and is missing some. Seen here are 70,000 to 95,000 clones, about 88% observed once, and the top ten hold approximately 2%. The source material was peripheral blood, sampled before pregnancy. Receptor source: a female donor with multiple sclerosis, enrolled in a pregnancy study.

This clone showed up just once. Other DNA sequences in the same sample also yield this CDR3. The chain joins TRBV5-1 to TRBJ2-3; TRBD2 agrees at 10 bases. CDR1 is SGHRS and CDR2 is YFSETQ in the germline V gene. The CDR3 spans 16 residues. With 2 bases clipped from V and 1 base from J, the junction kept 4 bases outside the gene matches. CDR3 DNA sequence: TGCGCCAGCAGCTTTGGGCTAGCGGGGGGCACAGATACGCAGTATTTT. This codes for CASSFGLAGGTDTQYF.

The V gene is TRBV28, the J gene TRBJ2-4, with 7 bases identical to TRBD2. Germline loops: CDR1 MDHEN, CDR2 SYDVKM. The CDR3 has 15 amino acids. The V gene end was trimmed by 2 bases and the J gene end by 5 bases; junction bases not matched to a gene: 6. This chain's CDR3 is CASSLGPGRENIQYF. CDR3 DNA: TGTGCCAGCAGTTTAGGGCCGGGGAGGGAAAACATTCAGTACTTC.

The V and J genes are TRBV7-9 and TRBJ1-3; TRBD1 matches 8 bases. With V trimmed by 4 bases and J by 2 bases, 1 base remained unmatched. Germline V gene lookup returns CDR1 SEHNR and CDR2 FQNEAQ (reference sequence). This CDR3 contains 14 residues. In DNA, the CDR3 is TGTGCCAGCAGCTCGGACAGGGCTGGAAACACCATATATTTT. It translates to CASSSDRAGNTIYF.

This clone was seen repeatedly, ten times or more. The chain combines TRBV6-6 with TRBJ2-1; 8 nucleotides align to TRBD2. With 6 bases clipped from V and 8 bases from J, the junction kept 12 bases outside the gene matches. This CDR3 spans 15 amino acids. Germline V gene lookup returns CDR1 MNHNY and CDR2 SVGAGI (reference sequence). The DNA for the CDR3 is TGTGCCAGCAGATCCGGGGGGGCCGAGAGCGATGAGCAGTTCTTC. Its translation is CASRSGGAESDEQFF.

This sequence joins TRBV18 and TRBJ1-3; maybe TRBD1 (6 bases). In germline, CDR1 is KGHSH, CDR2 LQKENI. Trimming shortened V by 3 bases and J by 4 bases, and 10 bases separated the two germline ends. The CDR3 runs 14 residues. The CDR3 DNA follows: TGTGCCAGCTCACCTGCAGGGGCAGGAAACACCATATATTTT. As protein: CASSPAGAGNTIYF.